The present entry profiles one T cell receptor (beta chain) with its context. Clones were read by immunoSEQ multiplex PCR, and TCRdb kept only the in-frame ones, dropping some. The table lists about 39,000 clones, over 75% of them singletons. Germline V gene data show CDR1 as SGHRS and CDR2 as YFSETQ. The V gene lost 0 bases and the J gene lost 6 bases, with 13 bases spanning the gap. This CDR3 comprises 15 residues. These data belong to a study of T cell changes during pregnancy in multiple sclerosis. This sequence was found in a female donor with multiple sclerosis, enrolled in a pregnancy study. The V call is TRBV5-1, the J call TRBJ1-5; the D gene is possibly TRBD1 (5 bases). The sequencing used CD8+ T cells from peripheral blood mononuclear cells, collected in the first trimester of pregnancy. The CDR3 sequence is CASSLGGDPFQPQHF. The CDR3 nucleotides are TGCGCCAGCAGCTTGGGGGGGGACCCTTTTCAGCCCCAGCATTTT.